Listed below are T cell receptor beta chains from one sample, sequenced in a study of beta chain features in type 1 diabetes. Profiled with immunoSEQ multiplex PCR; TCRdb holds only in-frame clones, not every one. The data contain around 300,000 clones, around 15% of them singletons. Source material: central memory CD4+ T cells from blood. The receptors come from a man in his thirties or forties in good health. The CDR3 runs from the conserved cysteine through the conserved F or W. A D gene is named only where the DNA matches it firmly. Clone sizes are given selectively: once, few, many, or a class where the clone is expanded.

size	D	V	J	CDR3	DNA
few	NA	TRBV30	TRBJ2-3	CAWSVRGGTDTQYF	TGTGCCTGGAGTGTTCGGGGAGGAACAGATACGCAGTATTTT
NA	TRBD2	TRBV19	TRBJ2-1	CASSTAPGLAGGSSYNEQFF	TGTGCCAGTAGTACCGCCCCGGGACTAGCGGGGGGGAGCTCCTACAATGAGCAGTTCTTC
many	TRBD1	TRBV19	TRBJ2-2	CASKKRDRNTGELFF	TGTGCCAGTAAGAAGAGGGACAGGAACACCGGGGAGCTGTTTTTT
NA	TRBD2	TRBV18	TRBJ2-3	CASSPSIKRGGYTDTQYF	TGTGCCAGCTCACCAAGCATCAAGCGGGGGGGATACACAGATACGCAGTATTTT
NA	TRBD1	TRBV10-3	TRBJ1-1	CAISEQPIGGLNTEAFF	TGTGCCATCAGTGAGCAGCCTATAGGGGGCCTGAACACTGAAGCTTTCTTT
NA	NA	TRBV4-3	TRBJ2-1	CASSQVRPNNEQFF	TGCGCCAGCAGCCAAGTCCGACCCAACAATGAGCAGTTCTTC
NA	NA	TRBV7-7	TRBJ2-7	CASSLGSGVEQYF	TGTGCCAGCAGCTTAGGTTCGGGTGTCGAGCAGTACTTC
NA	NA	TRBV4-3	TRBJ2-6	CASSQDPGPGANVLTF	TGCGCCAGCAGCCAAGACCCGGGGCCCGGGGCCAACGTCCTGACTTTC
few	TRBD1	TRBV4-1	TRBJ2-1	CASSQTSQGVYEQFF	TGCGCCAGCAGCCAAACCTCCCAGGGGGTTTATGAGCAGTTCTTC
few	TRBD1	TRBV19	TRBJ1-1	CASVGQGRNTEAFF	TGTGCCAGTGTGGGACAGGGGAGAAACACTGAAGCTTTCTTT
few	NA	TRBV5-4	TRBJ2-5	CASSLSLAYMAETQYF	TGTGCCAGCAGCTTGAGTCTAGCGTACATGGCCGAGACCCAGTACTTC
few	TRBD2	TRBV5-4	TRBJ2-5	CASSLKGGETQYF	TGTGCCAGCAGCTTGAAGGGAGGGGAGACCCAGTACTTC
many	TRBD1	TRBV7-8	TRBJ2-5	CASSIYRQGRLETQYF	TGTGCCAGCAGCATCTACCGACAGGGACGGTTGGAGACCCAGTACTTC
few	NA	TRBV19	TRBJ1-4	CASSIDRTGQANEKLFF	TGTGCCAGTAGTATAGACCGAACAGGGCAAGCTAATGAAAAACTGTTTTTT
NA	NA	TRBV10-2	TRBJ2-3	CASGAVAPDTQYF	TGCGCCAGCGGAGCAGTAGCCCCAGATACGCAGTATTTT
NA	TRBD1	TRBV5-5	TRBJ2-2	CASSLEQGDTGELFF	TGTGCCAGCAGCTTGGAACAGGGGGACACCGGGGAGCTGTTTTTT
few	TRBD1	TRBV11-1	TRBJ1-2	CASSLPITGGDYGYTF	TGTGCCAGCAGCTTACCAATCACAGGGGGAGACTATGGCTACACCTTC
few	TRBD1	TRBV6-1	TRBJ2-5	CASTTSGGETQYF	TGTGCCAGCACCACGTCAGGGGGAGAGACCCAGTACTTC
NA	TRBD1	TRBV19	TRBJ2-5	CASTLTGAVETQYF	TGTGCCAGTACCCTTACAGGGGCGGTGGAGACCCAGTACTTC
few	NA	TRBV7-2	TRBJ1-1	CASSLGSGSTGLIEAFF	TGTGCCAGCAGCTTAGGCTCAGGGTCAACAGGGTTAATTGAAGCTTTCTTT
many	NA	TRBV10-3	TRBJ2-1	CAISAHNEQFF	TGTGCCATCAGTGCCCACAATGAGCAGTTCTTC
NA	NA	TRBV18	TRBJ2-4	CASSARMSGLNIQYF	TGTGCCAGCTCAGCACGCATGAGCGGGCTAAACATTCAGTACTTC
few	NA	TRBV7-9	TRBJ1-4	CASSLRPGVDEKLFF	TGTGCCAGCAGCCTCCGGCCGGGGGTGGATGAAAAACTGTTTTTT